The 17 T cell receptor beta chains below were found in one sample sequenced in a study of T cell repertoires in cytomegalovirus infection. TCRdb processed the reads anew with MiXCR; each CDR3 protein has one entry. The sample contains almost 550,000 distinct CDR3 sequences, about 17% of which appear only once. Sequencing used CD8+ T cells from PBMCs. These receptors originate from a human donor in good health (CMV status not recorded). Some clones in this sample may be carry-over from other donors' samples.

This clonotype appeared many times. The chain combines TRBV27 with TRBJ2-1, with D possibly being TRBD2 (6 bases). This CDR3 has 15 amino acids. V was cut by 8 bases and J by 10 bases, with 24 bases left in between. Per the germline V gene, CDR1 is MNHEY and CDR2 is SMNVEV (reference sequence). The CDR3 is CASVSGVAFRREQFF. In nucleotides, the CDR3 is TGTGCCAGCGTTTCGGGGGTTGCCTTCAGGAGGGAGCAGTTCTTC.

This clonotype was recorded many times. V usage is TRBV6-5 and J usage is TRBJ1-6; D remains ambiguous. CDR3 size: 15 residues. Germline V gene sequence: CDR1 MNHEY, CDR2 SVGAGI. The V end lost 0 bases, the J end lost 5 bases, and 8 bases lay between the germline ends. In DNA, the CDR3 is TGTGCCAGCAGTTACTCGGCAGAGGATAATTCACCCCTCCACTTT. Translated: CASSYSAEDNSPLHF.

V and J are TRBV7-9 and TRBJ1-6; the D is unclear. Between the trimmed V and J ends, which lost 3 bases and 7 bases, there was a span of 10 bases. Germline-derived CDR1 and CDR2 are SEHNR and FQNEAQ (reference sequence). The CDR3 consists of 14 residues. The CDR3: CASSFPSINSPLHF. For the CDR3, the DNA is TGTGCCAGCAGCTTCCCTTCAATAAATTCACCCCTCCACTTT.

This clonotype was recorded at least ten times. V usage is TRBV12-3 or TRBV12-4 and J usage is TRBJ1-6, with D possibly being TRBD1 (5 bases). V lost 3 bases, J lost 14 bases, and 23 bases lay in between. The CDR3 is made up of 16 amino acids. CDR3 bases: TGTGCCAGCAGTTTCAGTGGTAAGGGACCCGGCATGGCCCTCCACTTT. Residues: CASSFSGKGPGMALHF.

This clonotype was observed many times. The chain has TRBV7-2 and TRBJ2-5; the D is unclear. Germline V gives CDR1 SGHTA, CDR2 FQGNSA. The CDR3 spans 15 residues. V was cut by 5 bases and J by 4 bases, with 17 bases left in between. The CDR3: CASSPAVGSPETQYF. CDR3 DNA: TGTGCCAGCAGCCCTGCTGTCGGCAGTCCAGAGACCCAGTACTTC.

This clonotype occurred a few times. This chain joins TRBV11-2 and TRBJ1-4; D call uncertain. CDR3 length equals 12 residues. V lost 9 bases to trimming and J lost 4 bases, with 9 bases between them. Looked up from germline, CDR1 is SGHAT and CDR2 is FQNNGV. DNA for the CDR3: TGTGCCAGTGGGCACTATAATGAAAAACTGTTTTTT. Translating it yields CASGHYNEKLFF.

V is TRBV7-4 and J is TRBJ2-7, with 7 bases that match TRBD1. This CDR3 spans 15 amino acids. Germline V gene sequence: CDR1 SGHVT, CDR2 SQSDAQ. Trimming at V came to 8 bases and at J to 4 bases, leaving 14 bases not matched to a gene. Here the CDR3 DNA reads TGTGCCAGCGGGTCTCCGGGACAGCTACTTTACGAGCAGTACTTC. It yields the protein CASGSPGQLLYEQYF.

This clonotype was seen many times. This chain joins TRBV7-9 and TRBJ2-1, with a possible D match to TRBD2 (5 bases). There are 11 residues in the CDR3. The germline V and J ends were trimmed by 8 bases and 7 bases, with 9 bases remaining between them. Germline lookup yields CDR1 SEHNR and CDR2 FQNEAQ (reference sequence). In DNA form, the CDR3 reads TGTGCCAGCCTGGAGGAAAATGAGCAGTTCTTC. Protein: CASLEENEQFF.

This clonotype was counted many times. The J gene is TRBJ2-7, the V gene TRBV28, with a possible D match to TRBD1 (6 bases). The germline V gene has CDR1 MDHEN and CDR2 SYDVKM. V lost 5 bases and J 2 bases, leaving 16 bases between the germline ends. The CDR3 extends over 15 amino acids. Written as DNA, the CDR3 is TGTGCCAGCAGTCCCCCGACAGGCTTCCCCTACGAGCAGTACTTC. Translating it yields CASSPPTGFPYEQYF.

The table lists this clonotype with many counts. V and J are TRBV4-1 and TRBJ1-5; D ambiguous. In germline, CDR1 is MGHRA, CDR2 YSYEKL. This CDR3 comprises 17 residues. Trimming removed 0 bases from V and 0 bases from J, with 12 bases in between. CDR3 in amino acids: CASSQEAGPYSNQPQHF. The CDR3 coding sequence is TGCGCCAGCAGCCAAGAGGCCGGGCCGTATAGCAATCAGCCCCAGCATTTT.

This clonotype showed up many times. The gene calls are TRBV19 and TRBJ1-1; D gene ambiguous. Germline CDR1 and CDR2: LNHDA and SQIVND (reference sequence). The CDR3 length is 14 residues. With 4 bases removed from V and 5 bases from J, the gap between germline ends came to 14 bases. The CDR3 region is CASSTSPAGTEAFF. DNA of the CDR3: TGTGCCAGTAGTACGAGTCCAGCGGGGACTGAAGCTTTCTTT.

This clonotype was picked up a small number of times. The CDR3, as DNA: TGCGCCAGCAGCCCTGCAGGGGGATGGAACACTGAAGCTTTCTTT. Translating gives CASSPAGGWNTEAFF. This sequence joins TRBV4-1 and TRBJ1-1; the match to TRBD1 covers 7 bases. V dropped 4 bases and J dropped 1; count of bases not matched to a gene: 6. CDR1 is MGHRA, CDR2 YSYEKL, per germline. The length of the CDR3 is 15 residues.

The chain is built from TRBV7-4 and TRBJ2-7; TRBD2 agrees at 16 bases. The CDR3 is 17 residues long. V was pared by 10 bases and J by 0 bases, with 9 bases of the junction left unmatched. Germline CDR1 and CDR2: SGHVT and SQSDAQ. The CDR3 region is CATATGLAGGPSYEQYF. The DNA for the CDR3 is TGTGCCACAGCCACGGGACTAGCGGGAGGGCCCTCCTACGAGCAGTACTTC.

This clonotype was seen only a few times. The J gene is TRBJ1-2, the V gene TRBV6-2 or TRBV6-3, with 7 bases matching TRBD1. The CDR3 spans 16 residues. Germline CDR1 MNHEY, CDR2 SVGEGT. J gave up 2 bases and V 5 bases, and 11 bases lay outside the gene matches. This CDR3 reads CASSPPGQPLNYGYTF. In DNA form, the CDR3 reads TGTGCCAGCAGTCCGCCGGGACAGCCTTTAAACTATGGCTACACCTTC.

In this sample, this clonotype turned up many times. V is TRBV2 and J is TRBJ2-1; 7 bases agree with TRBD2. The CDR3 consists of 17 residues. Trimming at V came to 10 bases and at J to 1 base, leaving 16 bases not matched to a gene. Germline lookup yields CDR1 SNHLY and CDR2 FYNNEI. CDR3 residues: CAIHGQLSGKSYNEQFF. The CDR3 DNA follows: TGTGCCATCCACGGGCAGTTAAGCGGGAAGTCCTACAATGAGCAGTTCTTC.

This clonotype has just a few counts. V and J are TRBV19 and TRBJ2-2; 9 bases align to TRBD2. This CDR3 comprises 14 residues. The V gene end was trimmed by 7 bases and the J gene end by 6 bases; junction bases not matched to a gene: 6. Per germline, CDR1 LNHDA and CDR2 SQIVND (reference sequence). CDR3 loop: CASTTSGYAGELFF. For the CDR3, the DNA is TGTGCCAGTACCACTAGCGGGTACGCCGGGGAGCTGTTTTTT. Variable domain in full (rest from reference TRBV19 and TRBJ2-2): DGGITQSPKYLFRKEGQNVTLSCEQNLNHDAMYWYRQDPGQGLRLIYYSQIVNDFQKGDIAEGYSVSREKKESFPLTVTSAQKNPTAFYLCASTTSGYAGELFFGEGSRLTVL.

Many counts were recorded for this clonotype. The chain is built from TRBV7-8 and TRBJ2-1; the D gene is possibly TRBD2 (6 bases). This CDR3 region has 17 residues. V shed 6 bases and J shed 5 bases, with 23 bases lying between them. Germline values: CDR1 SGHVS, CDR2 FQNEAQ. The CDR3 loop is CASSLRTSRGNNNEQFF. CDR3 nucleotide sequence: TGTGCCAGCAGTTTGCGAACGTCTCGCGGGAACAACAATGAGCAGTTCTTC.